The 8 T cell receptor beta chains presented below share a single source sample, sequenced in a study of cytomegalovirus exposure and HLA in healthy donors. The PCR made use of 60 Vbeta and 13 Jbeta primers. The repertoire was sequenced with immunoSEQ multiplex PCR; TCRdb's copy has only in-frame clones and lacks some. The sample consists of about 140,000 clones, approximately 84% of them appearing once. Sequencing was carried out using PBMCs. Source of these receptors: a woman aged 40 to 55 in good health and CMV-seronegative.

This clone was seen once. This rearrangement joins TRBV7-2 to TRBJ1-1; TRBD1 is a possible D gene (6 bases). V lost 5 bases and J 2 bases, leaving 24 bases between the germline ends. CDR1 SGHTA and CDR2 FQGNSA come from the germline V gene. The CDR3 loop spans 18 amino acids. The CDR3 DNA reads TGTGCCAGCAGCCAACTCCGACTTGGGACATCTCCTAACACTGAAGCTTTCTTT. Protein sequence: CASSQLRLGTSPNTEAFF.

V gene TRBV19 combines with J gene TRBJ2-1, with a weak D call TRBD2 (5 bases). The CDR3 extends over 15 amino acids. Germline-derived CDR1 and CDR2 are LNHDA and SQIVND (reference sequence). V was clipped by 1 base and J by 4 bases, with 11 bases between them. CDR3 amino acids: CASSIAGNSYNEQFF. The CDR3 DNA sequence: TGTGCCAGTAGTATAGCGGGAAATTCGTACAATGAGCAGTTCTTC.

This rearrangement joins TRBV10-3 to TRBJ2-7; D is ambiguous. Germline V gives CDR1 ENHRY, CDR2 SYGVKD. Deletions cut 0 bases from V and 2 bases from J, with 8 bases between. The CDR3 is 14 residues long. CDR3 DNA: TGTGCCATCAGTGAGTCGGCTCTGCCCTACGAGCAGTACTTC. Translated, it gives CAISESALPYEQYF.

The V call is TRBV9, the J call TRBJ2-7, with a tentative D call TRBD2 (5 bases). V gave up 4 bases and J gave up 3 bases, with 14 bases separating them. The V gene's germline CDR1 is SGDLS and CDR2 YYNGEE. CDR3 length equals 14 residues. The DNA of the CDR3 is TGTGCCAGCAGCTTCCGGGCCGGGGACTACGAGCAGTACTTC. This sequence encodes CASSFRAGDYEQYF.

This chain joins TRBV5-1 and TRBJ1-1; 9 bases are a match to TRBD1. J gave up 8 bases and V 0 bases, and 5 bases lay outside the gene matches. This CDR3 region has 14 residues. Per germline, CDR1 SGHRS and CDR2 YFSETQ. CDR3 residues: CASSLAFGQGEAFF. The CDR3 region has the DNA TGCGCCAGCAGCTTGGCCTTCGGACAGGGGGAAGCTTTCTTT.

The chain uses TRBV5-1 and TRBJ2-7, with D maybe TRBD2 (7 bases). The CDR3 is 16 amino acids. V lost 6 bases and J lost 4, with 23 bases in between. Germline-derived CDR1 and CDR2 are SGHRS and YFSETQ. The chain's CDR3 is CASTPLEGGPPYEQYF. The CDR3 DNA reads as TGCGCCAGCACCCCACTCGAGGGGGGGCCCCCATACGAGCAGTACTTC.

V and J are TRBV5-6 and TRBJ1-1; D remains ambiguous. V lost 4 bases and J 3 bases, leaving 13 bases between the germline ends. This CDR3 comprises 14 residues. Germline V gene sequence: CDR1 SGHDT, CDR2 YYEEEE. This CDR3 reads CASSRVGSDTEAFF. The CDR3, as DNA: TGTGCCAGCAGCCGCGTCGGTTCGGACACTGAAGCTTTCTTT.

As DNA, the CDR3 is TGCGCCAGCAGCCAACCGACGGGGGGCGTGTGGAAACTGTTTTTT. It codes for CASSQPTGGVWKLFF. The chain combines TRBV4-1 with TRBJ1-4; possible D gene TRBD1, 6 bases. The CDR3 has 15 amino acids. Germline-derived CDR1 and CDR2 are MGHRA and YSYEKL. V was pared by 2 bases and J by 11 bases, with 18 bases between.